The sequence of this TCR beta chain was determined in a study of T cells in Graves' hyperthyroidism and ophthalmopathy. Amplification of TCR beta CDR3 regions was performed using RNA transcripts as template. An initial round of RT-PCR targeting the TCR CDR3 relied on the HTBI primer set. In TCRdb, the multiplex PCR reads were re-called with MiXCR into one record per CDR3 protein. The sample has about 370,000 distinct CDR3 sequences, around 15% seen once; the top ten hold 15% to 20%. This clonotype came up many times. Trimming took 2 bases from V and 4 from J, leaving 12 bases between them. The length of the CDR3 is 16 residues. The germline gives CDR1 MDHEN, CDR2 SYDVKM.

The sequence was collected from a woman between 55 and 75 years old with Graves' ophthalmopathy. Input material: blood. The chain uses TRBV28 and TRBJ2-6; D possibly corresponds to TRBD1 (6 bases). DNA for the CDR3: TGTGCCAGCAGTTTAAAGGGGGTACCGGGGGCCAACGTCCTGACTTTC. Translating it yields CASSLKGVPGANVLTF.